These 26 T cell receptor beta chains share one sample of origin, sequenced in a study of blood T cell repertoires in COVID-19. The data were produced by immunoSEQ multiplex PCR, yet TCRdb's version contains in-frame clones alone and is incomplete. In the table there are under 60,000 clones, roughly nine tenths of which are singletons. Sequencing was carried out using peripheral blood. The receptors stem from a man in his fifties with acute or convalescent COVID-19.

The chain uses TRBV18 and TRBJ1-1; 9 nucleotides line up with TRBD1. This CDR3 spans 15 amino acids. Per the germline V gene, CDR1 is KGHSH and CDR2 is LQKENI. V shed 5 bases, J shed 0 bases, and the junction held 4 bases outside the gene matches. CDR3 loop: CASSTGTGMNTEAFF. CDR3 DNA: TGTGCCAGCTCAACCGGGACAGGGATGAACACTGAAGCTTTCTTT.

The chain employs TRBV19 and TRBJ1-1; D is unresolved. Trimming stripped 8 bases from V and 1 base from J, with 14 bases between. Germline CDR1 and CDR2: LNHDA and SQIVND (reference sequence). CDR3 length: 14 amino acids. CDR3 residues: CASRSRVRNTEAFF. Here the CDR3 DNA reads TGTGCCAGTCGCTCCCGGGTAAGGAACACTGAAGCTTTCTTT.

The V call is TRBV18, the J call TRBJ2-7; D uncertain. CDR1 and CDR2 from the germline V gene are KGHSH and LQKENI. V was shortened by 3 bases and J by 2 bases, with 11 bases between the two germline ends. The CDR3 covers 14 residues. CDR3 amino acids: CASSPTGTTYEQYF. Here the CDR3 DNA reads TGTGCCAGCTCACCGACTGGCACCACCTACGAGCAGTACTTC.

V gene TRBV29-1 combines with J gene TRBJ1-1; 8 bases align to TRBD1. V lost 3 bases, J lost 0 bases, and 9 bases stayed unmatched. The CDR3 runs 16 residues. CDR1 and CDR2 from the germline V gene are SQVTM and ANQGSEA. The CDR3 DNA follows: TGCAGCGTTGATCAAATCAGGGGGCCAATGAACACTGAAGCTTTCTTT. It specifies CSVDQIRGPMNTEAFF.

The rearrangement links TRBV10-2 to TRBJ1-2; D might be TRBD1 (5 bases). Germline V CDR1 and CDR2: WSHSY, SAAADI. The CDR3 totals 13 residues. V was pared by 2 bases and J by 3 bases, with 7 bases between. The CDR3, as DNA: TGCGCCAGCAGTGAGAAGGGGCACTATGGCTACACCTTC. It codes for CASSEKGHYGYTF.

The sample holds a few counts of this clone. DNA of the CDR3: TGTGCCAGCTCACAACCTATAGGAGTCGAAGCTAATGAGCAGTTCTTC. Residues: CASSQPIGVEANEQFF. The chain is built from TRBV18 and TRBJ2-1; D remains unclear. The CDR3 runs 16 residues. Trimming left V 4 bases short and J 7 bases short, with 20 bases between. CDR1 is KGHSH and CDR2 is LQKENI in the germline V gene.

This chain joins TRBV7-2 and TRBJ1-2, with 7 bases fitting TRBD1. With V trimmed by 0 bases and J by 9 bases, 7 bases remained unmatched. This CDR3 is 14 amino acids long. Germline CDR1 SGHTA, CDR2 FQGNSA. The DNA for the CDR3 is TGTGCCAGCAGCTTAGCGCACAGGGGATCGAGCTACACCTTC. It translates to CASSLAHRGSSYTF.

The rearrangement links TRBV6-5 to TRBJ1-6, with TRBD1 identical over 10 bases. The CDR3 has 15 residues. Germline V gene data show CDR1 as MNHEY and CDR2 as SVGAGI. V lost 7 bases to trimming and J lost 10 bases; unmatched junction nucleotides: 10. In DNA, the CDR3 is TGTGCCAGCAACCCTAGGACAGGGGGAGGATCACCCCTCCACTTT. This sequence encodes CASNPRTGGGSPLHF.

The gene calls are TRBV11-2 and TRBJ2-3; 16 bases match TRBD2. Germline values: CDR1 SGHAT, CDR2 FQNNGV. The CDR3 loop spans 16 amino acids. Trimming took 5 bases from V and 11 from J; bases not matched to a gene: 10. This CDR3 is CASSLGLAGGPEEQYF. DNA of the CDR3: TGTGCCAGCAGCCTGGGACTAGCGGGAGGGCCGGAGGAGCAGTATTTT.

This clone turned up a few times. The J gene is TRBJ1-5, the V gene TRBV2; unclear D gene. V was shortened by 6 bases and J by 5 bases, with 14 bases between the two germline ends. CDR1 and CDR2 from the germline V gene are SNHLY and FYNNEI. The CDR3 covers 14 residues. The CDR3 region is CASSGIAPDQPQHF. DNA for the CDR3: TGTGCCAGCAGCGGGATAGCACCCGATCAGCCCCAGCATTTT.

The chain joins TRBV27 to TRBJ1-1, with a weak D call TRBD1 (6 bases). The CDR3 has 14 residues. Germline assignment: CDR1 MNHEY and CDR2 SMNVEV (reference sequence). Trimming shortened V by 4 bases and J by 0 bases, and 9 bases separated the two germline ends. The CDR3 nucleotides read TGTGCCAGCAGTTATCAGGGGATGAACACTGAAGCTTTCTTT. It codes for CASSYQGMNTEAFF.

The V call is TRBV6-2 or TRBV6-3, the J call TRBJ1-2; D ambiguous. From germline, CDR1 is MNHEY and CDR2 SVGEGT. The V and J ends lost 6 bases and 7 bases respectively, with 21 bases between them. The CDR3 contains 15 residues. CDR3 amino acids: CASSLRVLLSSGYTF. CDR3 coding DNA: TGTGCCAGCAGCCTCCGGGTCCTTCTTAGCTCTGGCTACACCTTC.

J is TRBJ2-7 and V is TRBV7-9, with D possibly TRBD1 on 5 matching bases. The CDR3 sequence is 15 residues long. Germline V gene lookup returns CDR1 SEHNR and CDR2 FQNEAQ (reference sequence). V shed 1 base and J shed 3 bases, with 13 bases lying between them. The CDR3 bases are TGTGCCAGCAGCTTAGTATCAGGGATGGGCTACGAGCAGTACTTC. This translates into CASSLVSGMGYEQYF.

The chain joins TRBV5-8 to TRBJ2-1; 8 nucleotides align to TRBD1. Germline CDR1 reads SGHTS; CDR2 reads YDEGEE. CDR3 length: 15 residues. J lost 7 bases, V lost 4 bases, and 10 bases had no gene match. CDR3 residues: CASSVIRGLGNEQFF. In nucleotides, the CDR3 is TGTGCCAGCAGCGTAATCAGGGGGCTGGGAAATGAGCAGTTCTTC.

This clone was picked up a small number of times. This chain joins TRBV24-1 and TRBJ2-1, with TRBD2 matching 16 bases. V dropped 2 bases and J dropped 7; count of bases not matched to a gene: 10. Looked up from germline, CDR1 is KGHDR and CDR2 is SFDVKD. The CDR3 sequence is 19 residues long. CDR3 amino acids: CATSDSGTSGRALWNEQFF. CDR3 coding DNA: TGTGCCACCAGTGATTCCGGGACTAGCGGGAGGGCCCTCTGGAATGAGCAGTTCTTC.

The chain is built from TRBV19 and TRBJ2-7; possible D gene TRBD1, 6 bases. This CDR3 region has 16 residues. Germline CDR1 LNHDA, CDR2 SQIVND (reference sequence). The V gene lost 3 bases and the J gene lost 2 bases, with 17 bases spanning the gap. In DNA form, the CDR3 reads TGTGCCAGTAGTATCCTGGGGGCAGCGATTCCCTACGAGCAGTACTTC. Translated, it gives CASSILGAAIPYEQYF.

This sequence joins TRBV18 and TRBJ2-3; 10 bases fit TRBD2. The CDR3 totals 18 residues. V shed 3 bases and J 0 bases; nucleotides not matched to a gene: 9. CDR1 and CDR2 from the germline V gene are KGHSH and LQKENI. The CDR3, as DNA: TGTGCCAGCTCACCGCGAAGACTAGCGGGTGGTAGCACAGATACGCAGTATTTT. The encoded protein is CASSPRRLAGGSTDTQYF.

Here the CDR3 DNA reads TGTGCCAGCAGCTTAGGCGGGAGAGATACGCAGTATTTT. It translates to CASSLGGRDTQYF. The rearrangement links TRBV7-2 to TRBJ2-3; 7 nucleotides align to TRBD2. The length of the CDR3 is 13 residues. Germline CDR1 reads SGHTA; CDR2 reads FQGNSA. Losses at the gene ends were 1 base for V and 5 bases for J; bases not matched to a gene: 0.

This sequence joins TRBV28 and TRBJ2-6, with 10 bases lining up with TRBD1. The germline gives CDR1 MDHEN, CDR2 SYDVKM. V trimming: 6 bases; J trimming: 2 bases; junction bases outside the gene matches: 13. The length of the CDR3 is 19 residues. The DNA for the CDR3 is TGTGCCAGCAGCCGCGCCCCGGGACAGGGGTCAACTGGGGCCAACGTCCTGACTTTC. It codes for CASSRAPGQGSTGANVLTF.

The chain employs TRBV2 and TRBJ1-1, with D perhaps TRBD1 (5 bases). CDR3 size: 14 residues. Germline loops: CDR1 SNHLY, CDR2 FYNNEI. V lost 3 bases and J lost 0, with 8 bases in between. The CDR3 DNA follows: TGTGCCAGCAGTGAGACAGTTATGAACACTGAAGCTTTCTTT. Translating it yields CASSETVMNTEAFF.

This rearrangement joins TRBV13 to TRBJ1-2; TRBD1 is a possible D gene (6 bases). The germline V gene has CDR1 PRHDT and CDR2 FYEKMQ (reference sequence). This CDR3 is built from 16 residues. Deletions cut 5 bases from V and 0 bases from J, with 16 bases between. The CDR3 here is CASSLGWDTPNYGYTF. For the CDR3, the DNA is TGTGCCAGCAGCCTGGGATGGGACACCCCTAACTATGGCTACACCTTC.

DNA for the CDR3: TGTGCCAGCAGTCCCGGGACAGGGAACGAGCAGTACTTC. Protein product: CASSPGTGNEQYF. The chain links TRBV6-5 to TRBJ2-7; 9 nucleotides align to TRBD1. The V gene's germline CDR1 is MNHEY and CDR2 SVGAGI. V dropped 5 bases and J dropped 5; count of bases not matched to a gene: 4. The CDR3 contains 13 residues.

The chain combines TRBV6-5 with TRBJ1-6; possible D gene TRBD1, 5 bases. CDR1 is MNHEY and CDR2 is SVGAGI in the germline V gene. Trimming left V 0 bases short and J 9 bases short, with 15 bases between. This CDR3 region has 16 residues. The CDR3 coding sequence is TGTGCCAGCAGTTACTCTTGGCGGCAGGGCGGTTCACCCCTCCACTTT. Translated: CASSYSWRQGGSPLHF.

Notes on this clone: The same CDR3 can be traced to other DNA sequences in this sample. This chain uses TRBV7-9 with TRBJ2-7; no definite D call. V was pared by 1 base and J by 1 base, with 8 bases between. The CDR3 is 14 amino acids. Germline assignment: CDR1 SEHNR and CDR2 FQNEAQ (reference sequence). DNA of the CDR3: TGTGCCAGCAGCTTAGGGGCCCCATCCTACGAGCAGTACTTC. It codes for CASSLGAPSYEQYF.

The chain links TRBV19 to TRBJ2-5; 10 positions match TRBD2. The CDR3 runs 15 residues. V was clipped by 1 base and J by 5 bases; unmatched bases: 4. CDR1 LNHDA and CDR2 SQIVND come from the germline V gene (reference sequence). CDR3 in amino acids: CASSIVTSGKETQYF. The CDR3 region has the DNA TGTGCCAGTAGTATAGTAACTAGCGGGAAGGAGACCCAGTACTTC.

Turning to this clone: Compared with germline, one end of the junction differs, possibly owing to a read error. The chain employs TRBV6-1 and TRBJ1-4, with no clear D. This CDR3 is built from 10 residues. Germline CDR1 is MNHNS and CDR2 is SASEGT. The CDR3 protein is CASSDPGIGF. The CDR3 DNA sequence: TGTGCCAGCAGTGACCCAGGAATAGGCTTT.